The 30 T cell receptor beta chains listed next were all sequenced from one sample in a study of T cells in localized non-small cell lung cancer. TCRdb's copy holds only in-frame clones and misses some; the assay was immunoSEQ multiplex PCR. The profile shows about 40,000 clones, about 87% of them singletons. Sample: peripheral blood, taken before any cancer treatment. These receptors all stem from a man aged 18-55 years with stage I lung adenocarcinoma.

This chain joins TRBV28 and TRBJ1-1, with 8 nucleotides matching TRBD1. The V gene's germline CDR1 is MDHEN and CDR2 SYDVKM. The CDR3 totals 15 residues. V lost 7 bases, J lost 0 bases, and 7 bases stayed unmatched. CDR3 nucleotides: TGTGCCAGCAACTGGGGACAGGCAATGAACACTGAAGCTTTCTTT. The encoded protein is CASNWGQAMNTEAFF.

The chain recombines TRBV4-3 with TRBJ1-4; 10 bases are a match to TRBD1. The ends lost 4 bases at V and 8 bases at J; junction bases unmatched: 10. Germline V CDR1 and CDR2: LGHNA, YSLEER. The CDR3 has 16 residues. The CDR3 region is CASSPWDRGVREKLFF. The DNA of the CDR3 is TGCGCCAGCAGCCCCTGGGACAGGGGCGTAAGGGAAAAACTGTTTTTT.

CDR3: CASSLGGATQYF. CDR3 coding DNA: TGTGCCAGCAGCTTAGGGGGGGCGACCCAGTACTTC. This rearrangement joins TRBV5-6 to TRBJ2-5; a possible D gene is TRBD2 (7 bases). This CDR3 has 12 amino acids. V dropped 2 bases and J dropped 7 bases, with 9 bases sitting between them. CDR1 is SGHDT, CDR2 YYEEEE, per germline.

The chain links TRBV15 to TRBJ2-7; a weak D match, TRBD1 (5 bases). This CDR3 region has 15 residues. The V end was cut by 5 bases, the J end by 3 bases, with 17 bases between. The germline gives CDR1 LNHNV, CDR2 YYDKDF (reference sequence). CDR3 sequence: CATSPSLQGNYEQYF. In DNA, the CDR3 is TGTGCCACCAGCCCCTCGCTCCAGGGAAACTACGAGCAGTACTTC.

J is TRBJ2-2 and V is TRBV5-1, with 8 bases identical to TRBD1. This CDR3 has 15 residues. Trimming removed 3 bases from V and 1 base from J; junction bases left unmatched: 2. Germline lookup yields CDR1 SGHRS and CDR2 YFSETQ. In DNA form, the CDR3 reads TGCGCCAGCAGCTATGGGACAGGGAACACCGGGGAGCTGTTTTTT. Protein sequence: CASSYGTGNTGELFF. The full variable domain, completed using reference TRBV5-1 and TRBJ2-2, is KAGVTQTPRYLIKTRGQQVTLSCSPISGHRSVSWYQQTPGQGLQFLFEYFSETQRNKGNFPGRFSGRQFSNSRSEMNVSTLELGDSALYLCASSYGTGNTGELFFGEGSRLTVL.

The chain is built from TRBV20-1 and TRBJ1-5, with D hard to call. The CDR3 contains 10 residues. Germline assignment: CDR1 DFQATT and CDR2 SNEGSKA (reference sequence). V shed 2 bases and J shed 6 bases, with 2 bases lying between them. CDR3 in amino acids: CSARIQPQHF. DNA for the CDR3: TGCAGTGCTAGAATTCAGCCCCAGCATTTT.

This sequence joins TRBV29-1 and TRBJ1-6; D gene ambiguous. Germline V gene sequence: CDR1 SQVTM, CDR2 ANQGSEA. With 7 bases removed from V and 7 bases from J, the gap between germline ends came to 17 bases. The CDR3 spans 14 residues. The CDR3 is CSARVGFGNSPLHF. Written as DNA, the CDR3 is TGCAGCGCCCGTGTCGGATTCGGGAATTCACCCCTCCACTTT. Complete variable domain (other parts from reference TRBV29-1 and TRBJ1-6): SAVISQKPSRDICQRGTSLTIQCQVDSQVTMMFWYRQQPGQSLTLIATANQGSEATYESGFVIDKFPISRPNLTFSTLTVSNMSPEDSSIYLCSARVGFGNSPLHFGNGTRLTVT.

The CDR3 spells CSTFREKAFF. CDR3 DNA: TGCAGCACCTTCAGGGAGAAGGCTTTCTTT. This sequence joins TRBV29-1 and TRBJ1-1, with a tentative D call TRBD1 (5 bases). This CDR3 is built from 10 residues. CDR1 SQVTM and CDR2 ANQGSEA come from the germline V gene. Trimming removed 8 bases at V and 11 bases at J, with 15 bases between.

The J gene is TRBJ1-2, the V gene TRBV18, with 7 bases aligning to TRBD1. Germline CDR1 KGHSH, CDR2 LQKENI. The CDR3 spans 14 residues. V lost 3 bases to trimming and J lost 8 bases; unmatched junction nucleotides: 9. The CDR3 DNA sequence: TGTGCCAGCTCACCGGGACAGCCTCCTGGAGGCTACACCTTC. Translation: CASSPGQPPGGYTF.

In DNA form, the CDR3 reads TGTGCCAGCAGTGAAGCGGGGGGCGACTACACCTTC. It encodes CASSEAGGDYTF. V and J are TRBV2 and TRBJ1-2; D is possibly TRBD1 (6 bases). Germline V CDR1 and CDR2: SNHLY, FYNNEI. V lost 0 bases to trimming and J lost 10 bases, with 9 bases between them. This CDR3 comprises 12 residues.

The chain uses TRBV19 and TRBJ2-1; D unclear. This CDR3 has 12 residues. The germline V gene encodes CDR1 LNHDA and CDR2 SQIVND (reference sequence). The V end was cut by 7 bases, the J end by 4 bases, with 8 bases between. The CDR3 region has the DNA TGTGCCAGTATAGGCGATTACAATGAGCAGTTCTTC. Protein sequence: CASIGDYNEQFF.

The V gene is TRBV7-8, the J gene TRBJ2-7; weak D call: TRBD1 (5 bases). The CDR3 has 14 residues. Germline V gene sequence: CDR1 SGHVS, CDR2 FQNEAQ. Trimming took off 3 bases at V and 3 bases at J, with 12 bases between the two ends. The CDR3 spells CASSFSGADYEQYF. DNA of the CDR3: TGTGCCAGCAGCTTTAGTGGGGCCGACTACGAGCAGTACTTC.

With regard to this clone: The same CDR3 arises from other DNA sequences in this sample as well. The chain employs TRBV5-4 and TRBJ1-1; D unclear. CDR1 and CDR2 from the germline V gene are SGHNT and YYREEE (reference sequence). This CDR3 region has 13 residues. Trimming shortened V by 0 bases and J by 1 base, and 4 bases separated the two germline ends. CDR3 in DNA: TGTGCCAGCAGCTTGGATAGGAACACTGAAGCTTTCTTT. Amino acids: CASSLDRNTEAFF. The variable domain in full, completed from reference TRBV5-4 and TRBJ1-1, reads ETGVTQSPTHLIKTRGQQVTLRCSSQSGHNTVSWYQQALGQGPQFIFQYYREEENGRGNFPPRFSGLQFPNYSSELNVNALELDDSALYLCASSLDRNTEAFFGQGTRLTVV.

V usage is TRBV7-3 and J usage is TRBJ2-5; 8 bases agree with TRBD2. CDR1 is SGHTA, CDR2 FQGTGA, per germline. J was trimmed by 1 base and V by 5 bases; bases with no gene match: 6. The CDR3 covers 15 residues. CDR3 bases: TGTGCCAGCAGCCGCGGCGGGGGGACCCAAGAGACCCAGTACTTC. It translates to CASSRGGGTQETQYF.

The chain couples TRBV19 to TRBJ1-1; D gene unclear. From germline, CDR1 is LNHDA and CDR2 SQIVND (reference sequence). The CDR3 runs to 13 residues. V lost 3 bases, J lost 2 bases, and 7 bases lay in between. The CDR3 DNA reads as TGTGCCAGTAGTATGACAAAAAACACTGAAGCTTTCTTT. It yields the protein CASSMTKNTEAFF.

The chain employs TRBV29-1 and TRBJ1-1; D is possibly TRBD1 (5 bases). V lost 2 bases to trimming and J lost 1 base, with 11 bases between them. CDR3 length equals 14 residues. Germline-derived CDR1 and CDR2 are SQVTM and ANQGSEA. The CDR3 nucleotides are TGCAGCGTTGAAATTGGGGGTGGGAACACTGAAGCTTTCTTT. Its protein product is CSVEIGGGNTEAFF.

The V gene is TRBV28, the J gene TRBJ2-4; the match to TRBD1 covers 8 bases. The CDR3 is 13 amino acids. Germline V CDR1 and CDR2: MDHEN, SYDVKM. V lost 6 bases to trimming and J lost 5 bases; unmatched junction nucleotides: 3. The CDR3 nucleotides read TGTGCCAGCAGAGGACAGGGCGAAAACATTCAGTACTTC. Translation gives CASRGQGENIQYF.

The V gene is TRBV4-3, the J gene TRBJ2-1; 8 bases are shared with TRBD1. The CDR3 spans 16 residues. V trimming: 3 bases; J trimming: 6 bases; junction bases outside the gene matches: 10. The germline V gene encodes CDR1 LGHNA and CDR2 YSLEER. In DNA, the CDR3 is TGCGCCAGCAGCCATCGGGGCCAGGGGGCGCGCAATGAGCAGTTCTTC. This codes for CASSHRGQGARNEQFF.

This clone has a single count. The chain links TRBV7-9 to TRBJ2-3; TRBD1 might be the D (6 bases). This CDR3 has 15 residues. Germline CDR1 reads SEHNR; CDR2 reads FQNEAQ (reference sequence). V was cut by 1 base and J by 2 bases, with 10 bases left in between. CDR3 region: CASSLDGTNTDTQYF. CDR3 coding DNA: TGTGCCAGCAGCTTAGACGGGACAAACACAGATACGCAGTATTTT.

This chain links TRBV21-1 with TRBJ2-1. TRBV21-1 is an annotated pseudogene. The CDR3 length is 15 residues. Written as DNA, the CDR3 is TGTGCCAGCAGCAAAGTCACACAGAAGGGCGACGAGCAGTTCTTC. It codes for CASSKVTQKGDEQFF.

The chain recombines TRBV9 with TRBJ2-1; tentatively, D is TRBD1 or TRBD2 (5 bases each). V gave up 2 bases and J gave up 6 bases, with 15 bases separating them. CDR1 and CDR2 (germline): SGDLS, YYNGEE. This CDR3 spans 15 amino acids. As DNA, the CDR3 is TGTGCCAGCAGCGTCAGCCGGGGCCAGGTCAATGAGCAGTTCTTC. It codes for CASSVSRGQVNEQFF.

The chain couples TRBV19 to TRBJ2-3; possible D gene TRBD1, 5 bases. V was pared by 6 bases and J by 2 bases, with 15 bases between. The length of the CDR3 is 15 residues. Germline V CDR1 and CDR2: LNHDA, SQIVND (reference sequence). The CDR3 DNA follows: TGTGCCAGTAGCCCCTTGGGGCAGGTCACAGATACGCAGTATTTT. Translation: CASSPLGQVTDTQYF.

This chain links TRBV5-6 with TRBJ1-3; possible D gene TRBD1, 5 bases. Germline CDR1 SGHDT, CDR2 YYEEEE. The CDR3 is made up of 16 amino acids. The V gene lost 2 bases and the J gene lost 3 bases, with 15 bases spanning the gap. As DNA, the CDR3 is TGTGCCAGCAGCTTTGACAGCGGGCTTTTTGGAAACACCATATATTTT. Its protein product is CASSFDSGLFGNTIYF.

This clone has only a few counts. J is TRBJ1-1 and V is TRBV5-1, with D maybe TRBD1 (5 bases). V was clipped by 0 bases and J by 0 bases, with 9 bases between them. Germline loops: CDR1 SGHRS, CDR2 YFSETQ. CDR3 length equals 15 residues. The CDR3 nucleotides read TGCGCCAGCAGCTTGGAACAGGCGGTGAACACTGAAGCTTTCTTT. Translating gives CASSLEQAVNTEAFF.

The chain carries TRBV2 and TRBJ2-2; 8 positions agree with TRBD1. CDR1 is SNHLY and CDR2 is FYNNEI in the germline V gene. V dropped 7 bases and J dropped 0; count of bases not matched to a gene: 1. CDR3 length: 14 amino acids. CDR3 sequence reads: CASKDRANTGELFF. Written as DNA, the CDR3 is TGTGCCAGCAAGGACAGGGCGAACACCGGGGAGCTGTTTTTT.

V usage is TRBV7-2 and J usage is TRBJ2-7; either TRBD1 or TRBD2 may fit D (5 bases each). Germline CDR1 and CDR2: SGHTA and FQGNSA. This CDR3 is 14 amino acids long. V was shortened by 0 bases and J by 2 bases, with 8 bases between the two germline ends. The CDR3 region is CASSLAGDPYEQYF. The CDR3 bases are TGTGCCAGCAGCTTAGCAGGGGACCCCTACGAGCAGTACTTC.

This clone was seen a handful of times. The chain is built from TRBV5-4 and TRBJ2-7; weak D call: TRBD1 (6 bases). Trimming cost V 2 bases and J 2 bases, with 20 bases left between them. CDR1 is SGHNT and CDR2 is YYREEE in the germline V gene (reference sequence). CDR3 length: 17 residues. The CDR3 sequence: CASSLSAGQGLTYEQYF. The CDR3 bases are TGTGCCAGCAGCTTATCCGCCGGGCAGGGGCTTACCTACGAGCAGTACTTC.

V is TRBV5-5 and J is TRBJ1-6, with no clear D. This CDR3 comprises 12 residues. The ends were cut back, 0 bases at V and 7 bases at J, with 2 bases in the middle. Germline assignment: CDR1 SGHKS and CDR2 YYEKEE (reference sequence). This chain's CDR3 is CASSLANSPLHF. The DNA of the CDR3 is TGTGCCAGCAGCTTGGCGAATTCACCCCTCCACTTT.

The chain has TRBV7-5 and TRBJ1-2; the table assigns TRBD1, which was not confirmed against the DNA. TRBV7-5 is a pseudogene locus. The CDR3 runs 16 residues. The CDR3 protein is CVRSLNFTDRGQGYTF. As DNA, the CDR3 is TGTGTCAGAAGCTTAAACTTTACGGACAGGGGGCAAGGCTACACCTTC.

V and J are TRBV4-1 and TRBJ1-4, with a weak D call TRBD1 (6 bases). CDR1 is MGHRA, CDR2 YSYEKL, per germline. Trimming took off 4 bases at V and 7 bases at J, with 25 bases between the two ends. CDR3 length equals 18 residues. The CDR3 bases are TGCGCCAGCAGCCCGTCTGGGGATCGGATAGGGGGGAGTGAAAAACTGTTTTTT. Residues: CASSPSGDRIGGSEKLFF.